This T cell receptor (beta chain) was sequenced during a study of blood T cell repertoires in COVID-19. Sequenced by immunoSEQ multiplex PCR; TCRdb stores in-frame clones only, minus some. The table shows approximately 380,000 clones, with 88% occurring only once. The length of the CDR3 is 17 residues. Germline V lookup: CDR1 KGHDR, CDR2 SFDVKD. V was pared by 3 bases and J by 2 bases, with 16 bases between. This rearrangement joins TRBV24-1 to TRBJ2-1; a weak D match, TRBD2 (6 bases). The TCR originated in a woman younger than 35 who had recovered from COVID-19. The sequencing input was PBMCs or T cells enriched from blood (not recorded which). CDR3: CATSDLQGGGTYNEQFF. CDR3 sequence (DNA): TGTGCCACCAGTGATCTACAAGGTGGGGGGACCTACAATGAGCAGTTCTTC.